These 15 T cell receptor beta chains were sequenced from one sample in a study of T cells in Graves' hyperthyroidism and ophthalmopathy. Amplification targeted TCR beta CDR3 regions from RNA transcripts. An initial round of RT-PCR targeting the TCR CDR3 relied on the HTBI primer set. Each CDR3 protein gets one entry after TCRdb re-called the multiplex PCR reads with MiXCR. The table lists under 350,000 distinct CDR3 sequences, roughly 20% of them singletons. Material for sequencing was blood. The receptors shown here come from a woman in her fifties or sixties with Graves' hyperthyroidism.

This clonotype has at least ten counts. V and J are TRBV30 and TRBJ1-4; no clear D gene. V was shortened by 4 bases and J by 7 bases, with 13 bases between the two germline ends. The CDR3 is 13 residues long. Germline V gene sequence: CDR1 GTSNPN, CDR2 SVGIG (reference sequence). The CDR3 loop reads CAWTLGGVEKLFF. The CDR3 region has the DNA TGTGCCTGGACCCTTGGAGGAGTTGAAAAACTGTTTTTT.

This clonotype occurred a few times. The CDR3 DNA is TGTGCCATCAGTGATCAAAGCGGGGGGTCGGGAGATACGCAGTATTTT. Translating it yields CAISDQSGGSGDTQYF. The V and J genes are TRBV10-3 and TRBJ2-3, with 9 bases identical to TRBD2. The trim removed 3 bases at V and 5 bases at J, leaving 9 bases unmatched. The V gene's germline CDR1 is ENHRY and CDR2 SYGVKD. This CDR3 spans 16 amino acids.

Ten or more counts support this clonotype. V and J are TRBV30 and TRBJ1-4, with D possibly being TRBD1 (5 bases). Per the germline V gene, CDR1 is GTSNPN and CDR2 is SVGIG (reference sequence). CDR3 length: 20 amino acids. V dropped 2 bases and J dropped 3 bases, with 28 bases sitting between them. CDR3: CAWSPQGGKIPRPANEKLFF. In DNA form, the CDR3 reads TGTGCCTGGAGTCCCCAGGGCGGAAAGATCCCTCGTCCAGCTAATGAAAAACTGTTTTTT.

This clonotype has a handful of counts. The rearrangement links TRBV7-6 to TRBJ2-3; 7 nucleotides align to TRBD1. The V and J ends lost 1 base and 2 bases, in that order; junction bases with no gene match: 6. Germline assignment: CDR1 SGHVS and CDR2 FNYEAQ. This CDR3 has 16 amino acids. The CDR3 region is CASSLVGTEFTDTQYF. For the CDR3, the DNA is TGTGCCAGCAGCTTAGTGGGGACAGAGTTCACAGATACGCAGTATTTT. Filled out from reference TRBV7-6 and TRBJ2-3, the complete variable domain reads GAGVSQSPRYKVTKRGQDVALRCDPISGHVSLYWYRQALGQGPEFLTYFNYEAQQDKSGLPNDRFSAERPEGSISTLTIQRTEQRDSAMYRCASSLVGTEFTDTQYFGPGTRLTVL.

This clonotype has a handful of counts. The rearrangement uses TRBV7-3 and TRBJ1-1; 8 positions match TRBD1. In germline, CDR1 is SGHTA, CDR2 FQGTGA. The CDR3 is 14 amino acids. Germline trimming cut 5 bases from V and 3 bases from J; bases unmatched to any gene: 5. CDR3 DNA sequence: TGTGCCAGCAGCAAAACGGACAGGGACACTGAAGCTTTCTTT. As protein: CASSKTDRDTEAFF.

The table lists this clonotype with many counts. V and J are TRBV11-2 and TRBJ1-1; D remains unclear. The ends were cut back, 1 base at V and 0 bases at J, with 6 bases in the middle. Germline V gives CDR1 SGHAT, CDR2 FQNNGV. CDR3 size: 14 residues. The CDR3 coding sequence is TGTGCCAGCAGCTTAGCCGGGGTGAACACTGAAGCTTTCTTT. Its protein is CASSLAGVNTEAFF.

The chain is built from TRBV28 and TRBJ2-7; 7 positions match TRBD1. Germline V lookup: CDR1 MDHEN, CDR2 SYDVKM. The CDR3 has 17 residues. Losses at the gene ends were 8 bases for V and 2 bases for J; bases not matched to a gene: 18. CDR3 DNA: TGTGCCAGCTCACCCATGGAGACAGGGATCACAACCTACGAGCAGTACTTC. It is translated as CASSPMETGITTYEQYF. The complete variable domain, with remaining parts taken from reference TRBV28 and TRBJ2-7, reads DVKVTQSSRYLVKRTGEKVFLECVQDMDHENMFWYRQDPGLGLRLIYFSYDVKMKEKGDIPEGYSVSREKKERFSLILESASTNQTSMYLCASSPMETGITTYEQYFGPGTRLTVT.

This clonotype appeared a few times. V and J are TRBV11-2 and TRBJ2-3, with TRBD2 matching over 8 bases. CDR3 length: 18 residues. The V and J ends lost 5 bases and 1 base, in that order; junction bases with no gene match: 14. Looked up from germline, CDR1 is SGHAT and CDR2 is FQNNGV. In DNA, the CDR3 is TGTGCCAGCAGCCAAGATCCGGGGGGGGGGTCCGGCACAGATACGCAGTATTTT. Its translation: CASSQDPGGGSGTDTQYF.

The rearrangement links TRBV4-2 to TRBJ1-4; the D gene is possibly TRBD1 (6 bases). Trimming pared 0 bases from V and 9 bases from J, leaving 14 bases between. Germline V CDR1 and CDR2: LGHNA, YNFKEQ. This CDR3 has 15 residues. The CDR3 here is CASSQEGDGDKKLFF. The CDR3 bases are TGTGCCAGCAGCCAAGAAGGGGATGGGGACAAAAAACTGTTTTTT.

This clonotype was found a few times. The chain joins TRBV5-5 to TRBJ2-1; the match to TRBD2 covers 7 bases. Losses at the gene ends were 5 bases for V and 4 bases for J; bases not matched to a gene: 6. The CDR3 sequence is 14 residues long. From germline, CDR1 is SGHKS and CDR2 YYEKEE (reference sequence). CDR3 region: CASSRTREYNEQFF. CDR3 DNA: TGTGCCAGCAGTCGGACTAGGGAATACAATGAGCAGTTCTTC.

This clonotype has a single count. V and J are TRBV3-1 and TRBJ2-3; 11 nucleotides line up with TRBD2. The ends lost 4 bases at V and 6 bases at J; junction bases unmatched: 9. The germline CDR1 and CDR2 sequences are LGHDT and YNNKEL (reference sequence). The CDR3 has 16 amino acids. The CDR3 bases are TGTGCCAGCAGCCCTATAGCGGGGGGGCAGGTGGATACGCAGTATTTT. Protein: CASSPIAGGQVDTQYF.

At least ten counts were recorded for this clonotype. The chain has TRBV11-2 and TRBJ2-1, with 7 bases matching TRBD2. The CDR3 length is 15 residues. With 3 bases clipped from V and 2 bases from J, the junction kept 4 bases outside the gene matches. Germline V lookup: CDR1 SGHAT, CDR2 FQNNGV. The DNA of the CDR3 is TGTGCCAGCAGCTTTGGCGGGAGTGCCTACAATGAGCAGTTCTTC. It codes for CASSFGGSAYNEQFF. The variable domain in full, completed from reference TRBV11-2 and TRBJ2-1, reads EAGVAQSPRYKIIEKRQSVAFWCNPISGHATLYWYQQILGQGPKLLIQFQNNGVVDDSQLPKDRFSAERLKGVDSTLKIQPAKLEDSAVYLCASSFGGSAYNEQFFGPGTRLTVL.

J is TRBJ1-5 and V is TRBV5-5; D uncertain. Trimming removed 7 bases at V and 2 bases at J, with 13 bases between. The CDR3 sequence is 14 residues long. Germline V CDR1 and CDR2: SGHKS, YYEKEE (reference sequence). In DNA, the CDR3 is TGTGCCAGCGGGAATGCTGCAGGCAATCAGCCCCAGCATTTT. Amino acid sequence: CASGNAAGNQPQHF.

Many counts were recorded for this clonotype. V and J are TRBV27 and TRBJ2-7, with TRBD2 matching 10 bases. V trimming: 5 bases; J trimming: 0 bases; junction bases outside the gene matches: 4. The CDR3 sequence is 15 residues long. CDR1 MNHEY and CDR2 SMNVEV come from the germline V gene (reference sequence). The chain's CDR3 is CASSTEREGSYEQYF. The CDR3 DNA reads TGTGCCAGCAGTACCGAGCGGGAGGGCTCCTACGAGCAGTACTTC.

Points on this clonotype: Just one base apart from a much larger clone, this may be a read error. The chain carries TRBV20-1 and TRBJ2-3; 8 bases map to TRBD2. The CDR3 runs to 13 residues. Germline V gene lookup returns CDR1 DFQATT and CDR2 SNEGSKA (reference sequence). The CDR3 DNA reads TGCAGTGCTAGCGGGGGGGCCGCAGATACGCGGTATTTT. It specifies CSASGGAADTRYF.